The next 14 T cell receptor beta chains were all read from a single sample in a study of beta chain features in type 1 diabetes. The investigators reverse transcribed all of the isolated RNA, so they sequenced expressed TCRB transcripts. Data came from immunoSEQ multiplex PCR; TCRdb stores just in-frame clones and leaves some out. Of under 550,000 clones listed, around 10% are singletons. Input material: naive CD4+ T cells from blood. These receptors were taken from a young woman in good health.

This clone was counted only a few times. The V and J genes are TRBV28 and TRBJ1-4, with D unresolved. Between the trimmed V and J ends, which lost 1 base and 11 bases, there was a span of 8 bases. The CDR3 runs 12 residues. CDR1 is MDHEN, CDR2 SYDVKM, per germline. The CDR3 bases are TGTGCCAGCAGTTTATTGGTGGGGAAACTGTTTTTT. Its protein is CASSLLVGKLFF.

This clone was detected a few times. The chain uses TRBV7-3 and TRBJ1-1, with D possibly matching TRBD1 (5 bases). CDR1 SGHTA and CDR2 FQGTGA come from the germline V gene. This CDR3 has 14 amino acids. V was trimmed by 2 bases and J by 1 base, leaving 8 bases between them. The chain's CDR3 is CASSLLGANTEAFF. CDR3 in DNA: TGTGCCAGCAGCTTATTAGGGGCGAACACTGAAGCTTTCTTT.

This clone was seen a handful of times. This chain joins TRBV4-3 and TRBJ2-3; D call uncertain. CDR1 and CDR2 from the germline V gene are LGHNA and YSLEER. The CDR3 consists of 16 residues. Trimming left V 5 bases short and J 0 bases short, with 15 bases between. CDR3 loop: CASSVIWVRSTDTQYF. CDR3 coding DNA: TGCGCCAGCAGCGTAATATGGGTCCGTAGCACAGATACGCAGTATTTT.

In this sample, this clone turned up a few times. V gene TRBV5-4 combines with J gene TRBJ2-1; 9 bases line up with TRBD2. V gave up 0 bases and J gave up 5 bases; unmatched junction bases: 9. The CDR3 is 17 residues long. In germline, CDR1 is SGHNT, CDR2 YYREEE (reference sequence). The CDR3 DNA sequence: TGTGCCAGCAGCTTGGTAATTGGCGGGGGGGCCCACAATGAGCAGTTCTTC. It specifies CASSLVIGGGAHNEQFF.

This clone has ten or more counts. Other DNA sequences in the same sample also yield this CDR3. The rearrangement joins TRBV5-1 to TRBJ2-5; weak D call: TRBD1 (6 bases). Germline V CDR1 and CDR2: SGHRS, YFSETQ. The CDR3 covers 13 residues. Trimming removed 0 bases at V and 3 bases at J, with 6 bases between. In DNA form, the CDR3 reads TGCGCCAGCAGCTTGGGGACAGAAGAGACCCAGTACTTC. Encoded protein: CASSLGTEETQYF.

The sample holds one count of this clone. This sequence joins TRBV9 and TRBJ1-2, with D maybe TRBD1 (6 bases). Trimming took off 5 bases at V and 3 bases at J, with 14 bases between the two ends. CDR1 and CDR2 from the germline V gene are SGDLS and YYNGEE. This CDR3 has 14 residues. DNA of the CDR3: TGTGCCAGCAGTGGCCGGGACACCCACTATGGCTACACCTTC. Translation gives CASSGRDTHYGYTF. Combining the CDR3 with reference TRBV9 and TRBJ1-2 gives the whole variable domain DSGVTQTPKHLITATGQRVTLRCSPRSGDLSVYWYQQSLDQGLQFLIQYYNGEERAKGNILERFSAQQFPDLHSELNLSSLELGDSALYFCASSGRDTHYGYTFGSGTRLTVV.

V gene TRBV19 combines with J gene TRBJ2-1; 11 nucleotides match TRBD2. Germline values: CDR1 LNHDA, CDR2 SQIVND (reference sequence). The V segment lost 5 bases and the J segment 0 bases; nucleotides outside the gene matches: 3. CDR3 length: 16 residues. This CDR3 reads CASSSTSGSSYNEQFF. DNA for the CDR3: TGTGCCAGTAGTTCAACTAGCGGGAGCTCCTACAATGAGCAGTTCTTC.

Note on this clone: An end of the junction does not agree with germline; a read error may underlie this. The rearrangement joins TRBV7-9 to TRBJ2-1, with 10 bases lining up with TRBD2. Per germline, CDR1 SEHNR and CDR2 FQNEAQ (reference sequence). The CDR3 loop spans 13 amino acids. The DNA of the CDR3 is TGTGCCAGCAGCCTAGCGGGAGTGGTTGAGCAGTTCTTC. Encoded protein: CASSLAGVVEQFF. Full variable domain (remainder filled in from reference TRBV7-9 and TRBJ2-1): DTGVSQNPRHKITKRGQNVTFRCDPISEHNRLYWYRQTLGQGPEFLTYFQNEAQLEKSRLLSDRFSAERPKGSFSTLEIQRTEQGDSAMYLCASSLAGVVEQFFGPGTRLTVL.

This clone has only a few counts. This sequence joins TRBV30 and TRBJ1-1; D is unresolved. V was shortened by 7 bases and J by 4 bases, with 13 bases between the two germline ends. CDR3 length equals 12 residues. Germline CDR1 is GTSNPN and CDR2 is SVGIG (reference sequence). The CDR3 protein is CALKGSSTEAFF. The DNA of the CDR3 is TGTGCCTTGAAAGGTTCTAGCACTGAAGCTTTCTTT.

The rearrangement links TRBV9 to TRBJ2-5; a weak D match, TRBD1 (5 bases). V was clipped by 0 bases and J by 3 bases, with 9 bases between them. CDR1 and CDR2 from the germline V gene are SGDLS and YYNGEE. CDR3 length equals 14 residues. The DNA for the CDR3 is TGTGCCAGCAGCGTAGGTCAGGGCAAAGAGACCCAGTACTTC. Protein: CASSVGQGKETQYF.

In its sample, this clone was seen a few times. The chain couples TRBV6-5 to TRBJ2-1; 8 nucleotides agree with TRBD2. Unmatched junction bases numbered 4, after V lost 8 bases and J lost 7 bases. The germline V gene encodes CDR1 MNHEY and CDR2 SVGAGI. The CDR3 loop spans 12 amino acids. The chain's CDR3 is CASGTRTNEQFF. In DNA form, the CDR3 reads TGTGCCAGCGGGACTAGAACGAATGAGCAGTTCTTC.

This clone was seen a few times. The chain uses TRBV2 and TRBJ2-4; D call uncertain. CDR3 length: 15 residues. Germline CDR1 is SNHLY and CDR2 is FYNNEI. Trimming took 6 bases from V and 0 from J, leaving 12 bases between them. CDR3 protein: CASRMTTIAKNIQYF. The CDR3 nucleotides read TGTGCCAGCAGGATGACAACTATAGCCAAAAACATTCAGTACTTC.

The chain joins TRBV29-1 to TRBJ2-3, with 9 positions matching TRBD1. From germline, CDR1 is SQVTM and CDR2 ANQGSEA. The V gene end was trimmed by 7 bases and the J gene end by 4 bases; junction bases not matched to a gene: 9. This CDR3 contains 14 residues. This CDR3 is CSARRTGVPDTQYF. Written as DNA, the CDR3 is TGCAGCGCCCGTAGGACAGGGGTCCCAGATACGCAGTATTTT.

Only a few counts were recorded for this clone. The V and J genes are TRBV7-2 and TRBJ1-4; D not certain. Germline values: CDR1 SGHTA, CDR2 FQGNSA. V was clipped by 10 bases and J by 2 bases, with 11 bases between them. The CDR3 extends over 13 amino acids. CDR3 residues: CATGVYTNEKLFF. The CDR3 DNA follows: TGTGCCACTGGGGTGTATACTAATGAAAAACTGTTTTTT.